The 14 T cell receptor beta chains below come from one sample, sequenced in a study of molecular identifiers for immune sequencing clone quantification. MiXCR, run by TCRdb on the PCR reads, gives a single entry per CDR3 protein. There are about 500,000 distinct CDR3 sequences in the sample; 20% to 25% occur only once, and about 0.84% lies in the top ten. The sample taken for sequencing was naive CD8+ T cells from blood, with Jurkat cell RNA spiked in. Regarding subset: FACS-sorted CD8+CD4-CCR7+CD45RA+ naive T cells. These receptors came from a human donor in good health. Some libraries in this study had Jurkat cell RNA spiked in.

The chain is built from TRBV5-1 and TRBJ2-1; D gene unclear. Trimming stripped 0 bases from V and 8 bases from J, with 6 bases between. There are 12 residues in the CDR3. In germline, CDR1 is SGHRS, CDR2 YFSETQ. The CDR3 protein is CASSLGAYEQFF. The CDR3 region has the DNA TGCGCCAGCAGCTTGGGGGCCTATGAGCAGTTCTTC.

To note about this clonotype: A junction end diverges from the germline sequence, so it may reflect a read error. V is TRBV5-1 and J is TRBJ1-1, with a tentative D call TRBD1 (5 bases). The CDR3 length is 15 residues. Germline CDR1 SGHRS, CDR2 YFSETQ. Here the CDR3 reads CASRLTGGRGTEASF. DNA of the CDR3: TGCGCCAGCAGATTGACCGGGGGGAGAGGCACTGAAGCTTCCTTT.

The sample holds many counts of this clonotype. The J gene is TRBJ1-4, the V gene TRBV19; no clear D. The CDR3 covers 13 residues. Trimming pared 8 bases from V and 3 bases from J, leaving 10 bases between. Germline V CDR1 and CDR2: LNHDA, SQIVND (reference sequence). The CDR3 DNA follows: TGTGCCAGTCACGGGTTAGCTAATGAAAAACTGTTTTTT. Protein sequence: CASHGLANEKLFF.

This clonotype occurred many times. This sequence joins TRBV7-9 and TRBJ1-2, with unresolved D. CDR3 length: 14 amino acids. The V end was cut by 6 bases, the J end by 4 bases, with 15 bases between. CDR1 and CDR2 from the germline V gene are SEHNR and FQNEAQ (reference sequence). The CDR3 spells CASRIMPGPYGYTF. CDR3 sequence (DNA): TGTGCCAGCAGGATTATGCCGGGCCCCTATGGCTACACCTTC.

This clonotype was detected ten times or more. The CDR3 region is CASSIRLTDTQYF. The CDR3 DNA sequence: TGTGCCAGCAGCATCAGACTGACAGATACGCAGTATTTT. The rearrangement links TRBV13 to TRBJ2-3; D uncertain. V lost 5 bases, J lost 3 bases, and 9 bases lay in between. Germline loops: CDR1 PRHDT, CDR2 FYEKMQ (reference sequence). This CDR3 region has 13 residues.

The chain combines TRBV30 with TRBJ2-7; no definite D call. The germline V gene encodes CDR1 GTSNPN and CDR2 SVGIG (reference sequence). This CDR3 has 13 residues. The germline V and J ends were trimmed by 0 bases and 4 bases, with 10 bases remaining between them. The CDR3 nucleotides read TGTGCCTGGAGTGTACGTTTATTTTACGAGCAGTACTTC. It is translated as CAWSVRLFYEQYF.

The rearrangement uses TRBV27 and TRBJ1-3, with 11 bases that match TRBD1. CDR3 size: 16 residues. Trimming removed 6 bases from V and 2 bases from J; junction bases left unmatched: 6. Germline CDR1 and CDR2: MNHEY and SMNVEV (reference sequence). The CDR3 DNA sequence: TGTGCCAGCAGCCTATTGGGACAGGGGGCTGGAAACACCATATATTTT. Amino acids: CASSLLGQGAGNTIYF.

The gene calls are TRBV19 and TRBJ2-7, with TRBD1 as a possible D gene (5 bases). Between the trimmed V and J ends, which lost 3 bases and 2 bases, there was a span of 14 bases. This CDR3 has 15 amino acids. From germline, CDR1 is LNHDA and CDR2 SQIVND (reference sequence). The chain's CDR3 is CASSIRTRGTYEQYF. The DNA for the CDR3 is TGTGCCAGTAGTATCCGGACAAGGGGCACCTACGAGCAGTACTTC.

The chain carries TRBV7-9 and TRBJ1-3; no reliable D call. The CDR3 runs to 17 residues. V lost 3 bases and J lost 4, with 19 bases in between. CDR1 is SEHNR and CDR2 is FQNEAQ in the germline V gene (reference sequence). The CDR3: CASSFHPKRRTGNTIYF. In nucleotides, the CDR3 is TGTGCCAGCAGCTTCCATCCAAAACGACGGACGGGAAACACCATATATTTT.

The J gene is TRBJ2-2, the V gene TRBV30; 9 positions match TRBD1. This CDR3 comprises 13 residues. The junction had 4 bases not matched to a gene; V was cut back by 8 bases and J by 3 bases. The germline CDR1 and CDR2 sequences are GTSNPN and SVGIG (reference sequence). The CDR3 coding sequence is TGTGCCGCCGACAGGGGGGACACCGGGGAGCTGTTTTTT. It translates to CAADRGDTGELFF.

The J gene is TRBJ2-7, the V gene TRBV5-1, with 13 bases fitting TRBD2. Unmatched junction bases numbered 11, after V lost 4 bases and J lost 7 bases. This CDR3 contains 16 residues. The V gene's germline CDR1 is SGHRS and CDR2 YFSETQ. The CDR3 coding sequence is TGCGCCAGCAGCCCAGGACTAGCGGGAGCCTCTGATGAGCAGTACTTC. Its translation: CASSPGLAGASDEQYF.

This clonotype was counted many times. The gene calls are TRBV20-1 and TRBJ2-1; 9 bases fit TRBD2. The V gene end was trimmed by 6 bases and the J gene end by 9 bases; junction bases not matched to a gene: 18. The CDR3 has 16 amino acids. The germline V gene has CDR1 DFQATT and CDR2 SNEGSKA (reference sequence). The DNA for the CDR3 is TGCAGTGCGCTAATTCGAAGCGGGGGGTGGGGCAGTGAGCAGTTCTTC. Its protein product is CSALIRSGGWGSEQFF.

With regard to this clonotype: A much larger clone is a single base away; this may be a read error. The V and J genes are TRBV7-2 and TRBJ1-5; a possible D gene is TRBD1 (5 bases). The V gene's germline CDR1 is SGHTA and CDR2 FQGNSA. The CDR3 is 14 residues long. For the CDR3, the DNA is TGTGCCGGCAGCCCGGACATTAGCAATCAGCCCCAGCATTTT. Translated: CAGSPDISNQPQHF.

Comments on this clonotype: Just one base apart from a much larger clone, this may be a read error. This chain links TRBV12-3 or TRBV12-4 with TRBJ2-7; a weak D match, TRBD1 (6 bases). The CDR3 length is 12 residues. V shed 6 bases and J shed 3 bases, with 9 bases lying between them. The CDR3 DNA reads as TGTGCCAGCAGAGGGGGAAACTACGAGCAGTACTTC. Translating gives CASRGGNYEQYF.